These 15 T cell receptor beta chains were all obtained from the same sample, sequenced in a study of blood T cell repertoires in COVID-19 (dated by TCRdb to about 2020). Libraries were built with the immunoSEQ multiplex PCR assay. Held by TCRdb, this immuneACCESS table contains in-frame sequences only and omits some clones. Under half of the omission traces to an unresolved V gene where checked; the cause of the rest is unknown. This sample lists about 300,000 clones; approximately 89% were detected once. Roughly 2.9% of the sample is in the top ten clones. Sequenced input: PBMCs or T cells enriched from blood (not recorded which). The receptors here all came from a woman between 50 and 59 years old who had been exposed to COVID-19.

The chain uses TRBV5-6 and TRBJ2-3; 11 bases agree with TRBD2. This CDR3 comprises 16 residues. Looked up from germline, CDR1 is SGHDT and CDR2 is YYEEEE. J gave up 0 bases and V 1 base, and 1 base lay outside the gene matches. CDR3: CASSLRLAGSTDTQYF. The CDR3 region has the DNA TGTGCCAGCAGCTTGCGACTAGCGGGGAGCACAGATACGCAGTATTTT.

J is TRBJ1-6 and V is TRBV7-9; D is ambiguous. This CDR3 comprises 13 residues. The V gene's germline CDR1 is SEHNR and CDR2 FQNEAQ (reference sequence). V lost 9 bases, J lost 9 bases, and 15 bases lay in between. CDR3: CASSGQSLSPLHF. CDR3 DNA sequence: TGTGCCAGTAGCGGGCAGTCGCTTTCACCCCTCCACTTT.

The V and J genes are TRBV3-1 (or the pseudogene TRBV3-2) and TRBJ2-3, with D tentatively TRBD2 (6 bases). The CDR3 extends over 14 amino acids. Germline CDR1 LGHDT, CDR2 YNNKEL (reference sequence). The V and J ends lost 0 bases and 5 bases respectively, with 9 bases between them. CDR3 sequence: CASSQDSGLDTQYF. Written as DNA, the CDR3 is TGTGCCAGCAGCCAAGATTCGGGACTAGATACGCAGTATTTT.

The table lists this clone with a count of one. The rearrangement joins TRBV14 to TRBJ1-4; 7 bases map to TRBD1. There are 15 residues in the CDR3. With 4 bases clipped from V and 4 bases from J, the junction kept 6 bases outside the gene matches. Germline loops: CDR1 SGHDN, CDR2 FVKESK. This CDR3 is CASSLGQTRNEKLFF. In nucleotides, the CDR3 is TGTGCCAGCAGCCTGGGACAGACACGTAATGAAAAACTGTTTTTT. Full variable domain (remainder filled in from reference TRBV14 and TRBJ1-4): EAGVTQFPSHSVIEKGQTVTLRCDPISGHDNLYWYRRVMGKEIKFLLHFVKESKQDESGMPNNRFLAERTGGTYSTLKVQPAELEDSGVYFCASSLGQTRNEKLFFGSGTQLSVL.

V is TRBV3-1 (or the pseudogene TRBV3-2) and J is TRBJ2-1; TRBD2 matches at 10 bases. The CDR3 contains 16 residues. Germline V gene sequence: CDR1 LGHDT, CDR2 YNNKEL (reference sequence). The V gene end was trimmed by 5 bases and the J gene end by 10 bases; junction bases not matched to a gene: 14. This CDR3 reads CASSVRAAGGPVEQFF. The CDR3 DNA is TGTGCCAGCAGCGTACGAGCAGCGGGGGGGCCAGTCGAGCAGTTCTTC.

The genes are TRBV3-1 (or the pseudogene TRBV3-2) and TRBJ2-3; 9 bases align to TRBD2. The V and J ends lost 6 bases and 2 bases, in that order; junction bases with no gene match: 9. CDR1 and CDR2 from the germline V gene are LGHDT and YNNKEL (reference sequence). This CDR3 is 16 amino acids long. CDR3 in amino acids: CASSQPSGVFTDTQYF. CDR3 in DNA: TGTGCCAGCAGTCAGCCTAGCGGGGTATTCACAGATACGCAGTATTTT.

The chain employs TRBV4-1 and TRBJ1-2; D perhaps matches TRBD1 (5 bases). The CDR3 covers 13 residues. The V end lost 8 bases, the J end lost 6 bases, and 16 bases lay between the germline ends. From germline, CDR1 is MGHRA and CDR2 YSYEKL. The CDR3 region is CASRGDGNNGYTF. CDR3 bases: TGCGCCAGCCGCGGGGACGGAAATAATGGCTACACCTTC.

This clone was seen once. This chain links TRBV28 with TRBJ1-5; TRBD1 is a possible D gene (5 bases). Germline V lookup: CDR1 MDHEN, CDR2 SYDVKM. V dropped 8 bases and J dropped 0 bases, with 8 bases sitting between them. There are 13 residues in the CDR3. This CDR3 is CASGGGSNQPQHF. CDR3 bases: TGTGCCAGCGGGGGGGGTAGCAATCAGCCCCAGCATTTT.

V and J are TRBV27 and TRBJ2-2, with a weak D call TRBD2 (5 bases). V lost 5 bases, J lost 5 bases, and 24 bases lay in between. Germline CDR1 reads MNHEY; CDR2 reads SMNVEV (reference sequence). The CDR3 has 18 residues. CDR3 coding DNA: TGTGCCAGCAGTATGTTACGGGCGAGCGGAGTGGGTACCGGGGAGCTGTTTTTT. This translates into CASSMLRASGVGTGELFF.

This chain connects TRBV9 to TRBJ2-2; 7 nucleotides align to TRBD2. This CDR3 is built from 16 residues. The J segment lost 1 base and the V segment lost 3 bases, leaving 6 bases of the junction unmatched. Germline loops: CDR1 SGDLS, CDR2 YYNGEE. In DNA form, the CDR3 reads TGTGCCAGCAGCGGGACTTTAGCGGGGAACACCGGGGAGCTGTTTTTT. This translates into CASSGTLAGNTGELFF.

The gene calls are TRBV6-1 and TRBJ1-6; D ambiguous. Per germline, CDR1 MNHNS and CDR2 SASEGT. The V end was cut by 3 bases, the J end by 7 bases, with 13 bases between. This CDR3 is built from 15 residues. DNA of the CDR3: TGTGCCAGCAGTGATATTAGGAGTCGCAATTCACCCCTCCACTTT. Protein product: CASSDIRSRNSPLHF.

A few counts support this clone. The chain couples TRBV7-9 to TRBJ1-2; 9 bases agree with TRBD1. The CDR3 is 14 residues long. V lost 5 bases and J lost 9; bases outside the gene matches: 10. Looked up from germline, CDR1 is SEHNR and CDR2 is FQNEAQ (reference sequence). This CDR3 reads CASSAGQGVGRYTF. CDR3 nucleotides: TGTGCCAGCAGCGCGGGACAGGGTGTAGGACGCTACACCTTC.

This clone was seen once. The rearrangement joins TRBV5-1 to TRBJ2-1, with D uncertain. Between the trimmed V and J ends, which lost 4 bases and 0 bases, there was a span of 8 bases. The CDR3 is made up of 14 amino acids. Germline CDR1 reads SGHRS; CDR2 reads YFSETQ. CDR3 bases: TGCGCCAGCAGCGAGGTTAGCTCCTACAATGAGCAGTTCTTC. This encodes CASSEVSSYNEQFF.

V gene TRBV5-8 combines with J gene TRBJ1-2; TRBD1 might be the D (5 bases). Germline V gene sequence: CDR1 SGHTS, CDR2 YDEGEE. This CDR3 has 15 residues. Between the trimmed V and J ends, which lost 5 bases and 5 bases, there was a span of 19 bases. The CDR3 bases are TGTGCCAGCAGTACGCTTCTCGCAGGGTCGTATGGCTACACCTTC. As protein: CASSTLLAGSYGYTF.

CDR3 in DNA: TGTGCCAGCAGCAGCTACCACGGGAGCTCTGGGGCCAACGTCCTGACTTTC. Its protein is CASSSYHGSSGANVLTF. The V gene is TRBV7-9, the J gene TRBJ2-6; a possible D gene is TRBD2 (6 bases). The V gene lost 5 bases and the J gene lost 0 bases, with 14 bases spanning the gap. Germline V CDR1 and CDR2: SEHNR, FQNEAQ (reference sequence). The CDR3 has 17 residues.